The 9 T cell receptor beta chains listed next were all sequenced from one sample in a study of cytomegalovirus exposure and HLA in healthy donors. Both 60 Vbeta primers and 13 Jbeta primers went into the PCR. The table came from immunoSEQ multiplex PCR; TCRdb's copy has only in-frame clones and leaves some out. Of about 140,000 clones in the sample, approximately 80% were seen once. Material for sequencing was PBMCs. The source of these receptors is a man in his forties or fifties in good health and CMV-seronegative.

This clone was found once. This rearrangement joins TRBV28 to TRBJ2-1; weak D call: TRBD1 (6 bases). CDR1 MDHEN and CDR2 SYDVKM come from the germline V gene. CDR3 length: 15 residues. V shed 3 bases and J shed 0 bases, with 9 bases lying between them. CDR3 sequence: CASSFQGSSYNEQFF. The CDR3 DNA reads as TGTGCCAGCAGTTTTCAGGGGAGCTCCTACAATGAGCAGTTCTTC.

J is TRBJ2-7 and V is TRBV27; TRBD2 matches 8 bases. Germline V gene lookup returns CDR1 MNHEY and CDR2 SMNVEV (reference sequence). J gave up 3 bases and V 5 bases, and 6 bases lay outside the gene matches. This CDR3 contains 14 residues. The CDR3 DNA sequence: TGTGCCAGCAGTATAAGCGGGAGTCACTACGAGCAGTACTTC. Its translation is CASSISGSHYEQYF.

This rearrangement joins TRBV4-1 to TRBJ1-2; D unresolved. This CDR3 spans 13 amino acids. Trimming took off 0 bases at V and 4 bases at J, with 6 bases between the two ends. CDR1 is MGHRA and CDR2 is YSYEKL in the germline V gene. CDR3: CASSQEGRYGYTF. CDR3 DNA sequence: TGCGCCAGCAGCCAAGAGGGCCGCTATGGCTACACCTTC.

This chain joins TRBV5-1 and TRBJ1-1; 8 bases match TRBD1. V trimming: 1 base; J trimming: 3 bases; junction bases outside the gene matches: 5. The CDR3 consists of 15 residues. Germline-derived CDR1 and CDR2 are SGHRS and YFSETQ. Here the CDR3 reads CASSLRDRGDTEAFF. The CDR3 nucleotides read TGCGCCAGCAGCTTGCGCGACAGGGGCGACACTGAAGCTTTCTTT.

The rearrangement joins TRBV29-1 to TRBJ2-7; 8 nucleotides match TRBD1. Trimming took 7 bases from V and 6 from J; bases not matched to a gene: 11. CDR3 size: 13 residues. Per the germline V gene, CDR1 is SQVTM and CDR2 is ANQGSEA. In nucleotides, the CDR3 is TGCAGCGCCGGACAGGGAGAGGGCCTCGAGCAGTACTTC. Translated, it gives CSAGQGEGLEQYF.

For this clone: At one boundary the junction diverges from the germline segment, which might be a read error. The genes are TRBV4-1 and TRBJ2-1, with 11 bases identical to TRBD2. This CDR3 comprises 16 residues. Per the germline V gene, CDR1 is MGHRA and CDR2 is YSYEKL. The CDR3 region is CASSQEASGGYNEQFF. The CDR3 DNA sequence: TGTGCCAGCAGCCAAGAAGCTAGCGGGGGGTACAATGAGCAGTTCTTC.

CDR3 bases: TGTGCCAGCAGTTCTGCGCAGGGACAGCCCACAGATACGCAGTATTTT. Its translation: CASSSAQGQPTDTQYF. The rearrangement links TRBV28 to TRBJ2-3; 7 bases fit TRBD1. The CDR3 is 16 residues long. Germline V lookup: CDR1 MDHEN, CDR2 SYDVKM. The junction had 9 bases not matched to a gene; V was cut back by 4 bases and J by 2 bases.

The genes are TRBV28 and TRBJ2-3, with 13 nucleotides matching TRBD2. CDR3 length: 16 amino acids. V was clipped by 8 bases and J by 0 bases; unmatched bases: 5. Germline V gene sequence: CDR1 MDHEN, CDR2 SYDVKM. The CDR3 DNA reads as TGTGCCAGCGGGGGACTAGCGGGACAAAGCACAGATACGCAGTATTTT. Translation: CASGGLAGQSTDTQYF. Full variable domain (remainder filled in from reference TRBV28 and TRBJ2-3): DVKVTQSSRYLVKRTGEKVFLECVQDMDHENMFWYRQDPGLGLRLIYFSYDVKMKEKGDIPEGYSVSREKKERFSLILESASTNQTSMYLCASGGLAGQSTDTQYFGPGTRLTVL.

V usage is TRBV27 and J usage is TRBJ2-1; a possible D gene is TRBD1 (5 bases). The CDR3 is 12 residues long. Germline CDR1 MNHEY, CDR2 SMNVEV (reference sequence). V shed 5 bases and J shed 10 bases, with 12 bases lying between them. CDR3 coding DNA: TGTGCCAGCAGTCCGAGCCACAGGGAGCAGTTCTTC. It yields the protein CASSPSHREQFF.